Sequencing of this T cell receptor beta chain was carried out in a study of blood T cell repertoires in COVID-19 (dated by TCRdb to the early 2020s). The study in broad terms: Samples from collaborators originated in the United States, Italy and Spain and spanned both the acute and convalescent phases of COVID-19. The material from the prospective study consisted of cDNA or gDNA derived from T cells, B-cell-depleted T cells, or PBMCs. Subjects who had been exposed to COVID-19, were actively infected with it, or had recovered from it provided the deeply sampled blood TCRbeta repertoires that made up the dataset. A freely available public database, intended as a resource for researchers studying the immune response to SARS-CoV-2, is where the repertoires were released. Samples were obtained from the ongoing ImmuneRACE study (first 160 participants) and from about 1,300 subjects provided by 6 global collaborators. Sample metadata almost always included a de-identified subject ID, COVID-19 status, age in years and sex. HLA class I and class II types, where available, came from metadata supplied by the sample provider rather than from assay-based typing.

Results the study describes overall, beyond this receptor: Clinical and demographic metadata were provided uncurated, with the amount varying by source and participant.

V is reduced by 2 bases and J by 5 bases, leaving a spacing of 12 bases between them. CDR1 and CDR2 (SGHTA, FQGNSA) derive from the germline V gene. Spanning cysteine to phenylalanine, the CDR3 consists of 14 amino acids. The CDR3 DNA has 42 bases and is translated from base 1. For this clone: Its antigen has not been determined. No base quality values were provided; no much bigger clone lies one nucleotide off.

In Seattle, one collaborating source enrolled patients while the infection was active and tracked those patients longitudinally over the course of disease. Each collaborating institution followed its own protocols to collect whole blood in K2EDTA tubes. For TCRbeta analysis, collaborators shipped samples as frozen whole blood, isolated PBMCs, or DNA extracted from either of those sample types. The immunoSEQ Assay, a bias-controlled multiplex PCR, was used to amplify TCRbeta CDR3 regions from genomic DNA. In the paper's pipeline: The number of nucleated cells in each sample was estimated by amplification of reference gene primers within the assay. To quantify the absolute abundance of each unique TCRbeta CDR3 rearrangement, sequence reads were collapsed and filtered. For each sample, productive Simpson clonality was calculated by taking the square root of Simpson's diversity index across productive rearrangements. As stored in TCRdb, this immuneACCESS dataset retains in-frame rearrangements with V and J assigned. A fraction of the clones does not appear; measured against another copy, unresolved V genes explain less than half of the discrepancy, and the remainder lacks a known reason. The DNA was the basis for D and trimming; V, J and clone size are from that table. This sample is represented by around 180,000 clones; about 84% of them were singletons. The ten top clones hold 18% of the sample.

The clonotype comes from a person between 70 and 80 years old with COVID-19, enrolled during active disease. The rearranged chain carries TRBV7-2 and TRBJ2-5, and perhaps TRBD1 as D gene, on 6 matching bases. Material: peripheral blood. CDR3 sequence: CASSLPGQWETQYF. The DNA sequence is as follows: TGTGCCAGCAGCTTACCCGGACAGTGGGAGACCCAGTACTTC. Supplemented by the reference TRBV7-2 and TRBJ2-5 proteins around the CDR3, the complete variable domain is GAGVSQSPSNKVTEKGKDVELRCDPISGHTALYWYRQSLGQGLEFLIYFQGNSAPDKSGLPSDRFSAERTGGSVSTLTIQRTQQEDSAVYLCASSLPGQWETQYFGPGTRLLVL.